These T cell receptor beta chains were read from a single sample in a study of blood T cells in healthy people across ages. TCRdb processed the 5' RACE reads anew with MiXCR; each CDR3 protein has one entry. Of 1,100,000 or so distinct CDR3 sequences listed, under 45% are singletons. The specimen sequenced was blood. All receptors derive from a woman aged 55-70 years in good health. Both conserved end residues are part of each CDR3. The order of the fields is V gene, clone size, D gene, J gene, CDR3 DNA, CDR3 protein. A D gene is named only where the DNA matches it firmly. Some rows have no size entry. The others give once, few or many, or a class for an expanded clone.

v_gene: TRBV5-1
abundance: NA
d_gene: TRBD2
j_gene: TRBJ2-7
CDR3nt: TGCGCCAGCAGCGCGGTTCAACTAGCGGCCTACGAGCAGTACTTC
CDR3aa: CASSAVQLAAYEQYF

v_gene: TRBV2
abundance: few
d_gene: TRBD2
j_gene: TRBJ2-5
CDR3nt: TGTGCCAGCAGTCTTAGGACTAGCGCCCAAGAGACCCAGTACTTC
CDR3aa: CASSLRTSAQETQYF

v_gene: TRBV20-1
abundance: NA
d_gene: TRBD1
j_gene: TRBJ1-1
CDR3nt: TGCAGTGCTTCCGGGACAGGGAGCTTCGCTGAAGCTTTCTTT
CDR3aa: CSASGTGSFAEAFF

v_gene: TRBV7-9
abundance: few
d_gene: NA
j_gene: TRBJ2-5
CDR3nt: TGTGCCAGCAGCTTATCCGCAGAGACCCAGTACTTC
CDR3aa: CASSLSAETQYF

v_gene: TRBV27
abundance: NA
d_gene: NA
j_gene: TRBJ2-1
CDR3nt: TGTACCAGCAGTCCGCAGGGAGTGGAGCAGTTCTTC
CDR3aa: CTSSPQGVEQFF

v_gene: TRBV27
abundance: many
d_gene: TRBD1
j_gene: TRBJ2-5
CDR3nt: TGTGCCAGCCGTCAGGGGGCGGAAGAGACCCAGTACTTC
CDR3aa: CASRQGAEETQYF

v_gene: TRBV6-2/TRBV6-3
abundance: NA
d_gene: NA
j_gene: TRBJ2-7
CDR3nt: TGTGCCAGCAGTCGTCCAGGGACGTTCAGGGACGAGCAGTACTTC
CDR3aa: CASSRPGTFRDEQYF

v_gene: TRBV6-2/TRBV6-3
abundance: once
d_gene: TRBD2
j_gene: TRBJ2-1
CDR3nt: TGTGCCAGCAGCGCGAGGGGAATAGCGGGCAATGAGCAGTTCTTC
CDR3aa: CASSARGIAGNEQFF

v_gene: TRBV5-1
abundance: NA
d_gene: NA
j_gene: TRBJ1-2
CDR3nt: TGCGCCAGCAGCTTGGCCGGGGGTAACTATGGCTACACCTTC
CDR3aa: CASSLAGGNYGYTF

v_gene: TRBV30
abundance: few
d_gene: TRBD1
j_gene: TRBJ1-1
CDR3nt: TGTGCCTGGGAGGATGCCGGGACAGGGGTTGAAGCTTTCTTT
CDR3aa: CAWEDAGTGVEAFF

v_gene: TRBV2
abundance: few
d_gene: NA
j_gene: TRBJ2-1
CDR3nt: TGTGCCAGCAGTGGGGATCTAGCTGGCTACAATGAGCAGTTCTTC
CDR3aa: CASSGDLAGYNEQFF